These T cell receptor beta chains were read from a single sample in a study of molecular identifiers for immune sequencing clone quantification. From the PCR reads, TCRdb called clonotypes with MiXCR, one entry per CDR3 protein. Of about 510,000 distinct CDR3 sequences in the sample, less than 30% are singletons; the top ten hold over 0.6%. What was sequenced was naive CD8+ T cells from blood, with Jurkat cell RNA spiked in. The receptor set was obtained from a human donor in good health. Some libraries in this study had Jurkat cell RNA spiked in. Both conserved end residues are part of each CDR3. D genes are given only for firm matches. Part of the rows lack a size; the others show once, few, many or a class for expanded clones.

TRBJ2-7 NA TRBV10-3 NA TGTGCCATCAGTGAGATCCGTCTATACGAGCAGTACTTC CAISEIRLYEQYF
TRBJ1-6 TRBD1 TRBV6-5 few TGTGCCAGCAGTTACACCTGGACAGGGCAGAATTCACCCCTCCACTTT CASSYTWTGQNSPLHF
TRBJ2-1 NA TRBV6-2/TRBV6-3 NA TGTGCCAGCAGTTACGCCCCCTCAGGGGTCTACTCCTACAATGAGCAGTTCTTC CASSYAPSGVYSYNEQFF
TRBJ1-1 NA TRBV14 many TGTGCCAGCAGCAGAGGCATGAACACTGAAGCTTTCTTT CASSRGMNTEAFF
TRBJ2-3 TRBD1 TRBV5-6 many TGTGCCAGCAGCTTTGGACAGGATTGGAATACGCAGTATTTT CASSFGQDWNTQYF
TRBJ2-5 NA TRBV2 NA TGTGCCAGCAGTGAAGGGACCCTCCAAGAGACCCAGTACTTC CASSEGTLQETQYF
TRBJ2-5 NA TRBV5-3 many TGTGCCAGCAGCACGTGGACGGAAGAAGAGACCCAGTACTTC CASSTWTEEETQYF
TRBJ2-7 TRBD1 TRBV6-6 NA TGTGCCAGCAAGGGACAGGGGGCTTCCTACGAGCAGTACTTC CASKGQGASYEQYF
TRBJ2-3 NA TRBV27 few TGTGCCAGCTGCCAATGGGCAGGGGCATCAGATACGCAGTATTTT CASCQWAGASDTQYF
TRBJ2-1 TRBD2 TRBV9 few TGTGCCAGCAGCGTAGAGGGACTAGCGGGCTACAATGAGCAGTTCTTC CASSVEGLAGYNEQFF
TRBJ2-2 NA TRBV9 NA TGTGCCAACAGCGGTAGTGGGGAGCTGTTTTTT CANSGSGELFF
TRBJ2-3 NA TRBV12-3/TRBV12-4 NA TGTGCCAGCAGTTTGGGGGGTGGTGGATACACAGATACGCAGTATTTT CASSLGGGGYTDTQYF
TRBJ2-7 TRBD1 TRBV20-1 many TGCAGTGCTAGGTGGGACAGCAACACCTACGAGCAGTACTTC CSARWDSNTYEQYF
TRBJ2-5 NA TRBV7-9 NA TGTGCCAGCAGCCTAGCCCTTGGAGATGAGACCCAGTACTTC CASSLALGDETQYF
TRBJ2-1 TRBD1 TRBV7-2 many TGTGCCAGCAGCTTCCGGGACAGTTTATACAATGAGCAGTTCTTC CASSFRDSLYNEQFF
TRBJ1-1 NA TRBV4-1 NA TGCGCCAGCAGCCAACCACAGGTGAACACTGAAGCTTTCTTT CASSQPQVNTEAFF
TRBJ1-4 TRBD1 TRBV27 NA TGTGCCAGCAGTGTTAGATGGGGACAGGATAATGAAAAACTGTTTTTT CASSVRWGQDNEKLFF
TRBJ2-7 NA TRBV5-1 NA TGCGCCAGCAGCGCACACAGAACATCCTACGAGCAGTACTTC CASSAHRTSYEQYF
TRBJ2-5 NA TRBV5-1 many TGCGCCAGCAGCTTGGTAGGGACGGTCCAAGAGACCCAGTACTTC CASSLVGTVQETQYF
TRBJ2-7 NA TRBV27 NA TGTGCCAACAGTTTTCACACTTCCTACGAGCAGTACTTC CANSFHTSYEQYF
TRBJ2-7 TRBD1 TRBV5-6 few TGTGCCAGCAGCTTGGGACAGGGGATGTACGAGCAGTACTTC CASSLGQGMYEQYF
TRBJ2-1 NA TRBV5-4 many TGTGCCAGCAGCTCCCAGTTGGGTGAGCAGTTCTTC CASSSQLGEQFF
TRBJ2-7 NA TRBV5-1 NA TGCGCCAGCAGCTTGGAGCTGGCGGTATCCTACGAGCAGTACTTC CASSLELAVSYEQYF
TRBJ2-7 TRBD2 TRBV7-9 few TGTGCCAGCAGCTCAGCGGGGGGGCCAGGCGAGCAGTACTTC CASSSAGGPGEQYF
TRBJ1-5 NA TRBV11-2 many TGTGCCAGCAGCTTAGACGGGACAAACTTTTGGCCCCAGCATTTT CASSLDGTNFWPQHF
TRBJ2-1 TRBD2 TRBV6-5 few TGTGCCAGCAGTTACTCGATTTCGGGGGGGCTCAATGAGCAGTTCTTC CASSYSISGGLNEQFF
TRBJ1-5 NA TRBV19 NA TGTGCCAGTAGTCCGTGGGCTCTCGAAGGGCCCCAGCATTTT CASSPWALEGPQHF
TRBJ2-5 NA TRBV7-9 NA TGTGCCAGCAGCCGGCCGGGACAAAAAGAGACCCAGTACTTC CASSRPGQKETQYF
TRBJ2-3 NA TRBV7-6 NA TGTGCCAGCGCTATTCCTTCCCTCTCGACTGGCACAGATACGCAGTATTTT CASAIPSLSTGTDTQYF
TRBJ1-1 TRBD1 TRBV11-1 once TGTGCCAGCAGCTCCGAGACAGGGATCGTTGAAGCTTTCTTT CASSSETGIVEAFF
TRBJ2-7 TRBD1 TRBV11-2 NA TGTGCCAGCAGCTTGTTACCGGGACAGGCATACTACGAGCAGTACTTC CASSLLPGQAYYEQYF
TRBJ2-5 TRBD1 TRBV4-1 few TGCGCCAGCAGCCACCCAGGGGGTAAAGAGACCCAGTACTTC CASSHPGGKETQYF
TRBJ1-1 NA TRBV19 NA TGTGCCAGTAGAACACAGGGTTTGAACACTGAAGCTTTCTTT CASRTQGLNTEAFF
TRBJ2-4 TRBD2 TRBV5-3 few TGTGCCAGCAGCTTGTCTAGCGGGTTCGCCAAAAACATTCAGTACTTC CASSLSSGFAKNIQYF
TRBJ2-4 NA TRBV12-3/TRBV12-4 NA TGTGCCAGCGGTTCCTCTAGCCCCAAACTAGCCAAAAACATTCAGTACTTC CASGSSSPKLAKNIQYF